This paragraph covers one T cell receptor (beta chain) sequence. Antigen specificity is unknown. PCR was performed using 60 Vbeta and 13 Jbeta primers. As originally analysed: Approximately 87 million unique TCR beta chains, 9 million to 14 million shared, were counted in a later analysis. Clones were read by immunoSEQ multiplex PCR, and TCRdb kept only the in-frame ones, dropping some. The V and J calls and the clone size are those of that table, but D and trimming were determined from the DNA. This sample has a few hundred thousand clones, with nearly 95% found just once. The sample originates from a study of cytomegalovirus exposure and HLA in healthy donors. Study-wide findings and caveats: A later analysis by the authors found several of the most significant clusters apparently linked to common viral pathogens. Researchers catalogued some 160 TCR beta chains as cytomegalovirus-associated. Rare TCR sequences predominated, though certain public TCRs were found in many donors.

Sequencing was carried out using PBMCs. The TCR sequence derives from a girl under 10 years old in good health and CMV-seronegative.

This CDR3 is CATSYPDRNNSPLHF. The CDR3 DNA sequence: TGTGCCACCAGCTATCCGGACAGAAATAATTCACCCCTCCACTTT. V and J are TRBV15 and TRBJ1-6; D is perhaps TRBD1 (6 bases). Germline values: CDR1 LNHNV, CDR2 YYDKDF (reference sequence). Between the trimmed V and J ends, which lost 5 bases and 5 bases, there was a span of 13 bases. This CDR3 contains 15 residues.